The clone carrying this T cell receptor beta chain was detected once. Clones were read by immunoSEQ multiplex PCR, and TCRdb kept only the in-frame ones, dropping some. The sample has thousands of clones, 65% to 85% seen once. This entry is derived from a study of follicular helper T cells after annual influenza vaccination. As for the study in general: For some subjects, blood spans the 2013-2014, 2014-2015 and 2015-2016 annual vaccinations.

The germline V gene has CDR1 SGHVS and CDR2 FNYEAQ. Germline trimming cut 5 bases from V and 1 base from J; bases unmatched to any gene: 16. This CDR3 region has 19 residues. As for time point: 2014-2015 season, 7 days after vaccination. The clonotype comes from an adult who received the influenza vaccine. This chain connects TRBV7-6 to TRBJ2-1; 8 positions agree with TRBD1. The sequencing used CXCR5+ CD38- circulating T follicular helper cells from blood, collected 7 days after influenza vaccination. Subset defined: circulating Tfh, non-naive CD4+CXCR5+PD-1+ (ICOS+CD38+ or ICOS-CD38-). DNA for the CDR3: TGTGCCAGCAGCCCTGGGACAGGCCAATACAAACCATCCTACAATGAGCAGTTCTTC. It specifies CASSPGTGQYKPSYNEQFF.